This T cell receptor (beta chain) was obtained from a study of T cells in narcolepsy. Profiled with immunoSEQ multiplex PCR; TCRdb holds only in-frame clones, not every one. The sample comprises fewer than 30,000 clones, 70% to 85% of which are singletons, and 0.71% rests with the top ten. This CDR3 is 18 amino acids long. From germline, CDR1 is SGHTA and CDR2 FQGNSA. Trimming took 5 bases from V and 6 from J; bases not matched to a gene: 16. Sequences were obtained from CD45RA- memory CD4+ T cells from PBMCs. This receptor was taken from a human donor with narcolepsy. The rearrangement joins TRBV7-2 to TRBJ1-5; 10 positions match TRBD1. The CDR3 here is CASSLKTGGDWSFQPQHF. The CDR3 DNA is TGTGCCAGCAGCCTAAAGACAGGGGGCGATTGGAGCTTTCAGCCCCAGCATTTT.